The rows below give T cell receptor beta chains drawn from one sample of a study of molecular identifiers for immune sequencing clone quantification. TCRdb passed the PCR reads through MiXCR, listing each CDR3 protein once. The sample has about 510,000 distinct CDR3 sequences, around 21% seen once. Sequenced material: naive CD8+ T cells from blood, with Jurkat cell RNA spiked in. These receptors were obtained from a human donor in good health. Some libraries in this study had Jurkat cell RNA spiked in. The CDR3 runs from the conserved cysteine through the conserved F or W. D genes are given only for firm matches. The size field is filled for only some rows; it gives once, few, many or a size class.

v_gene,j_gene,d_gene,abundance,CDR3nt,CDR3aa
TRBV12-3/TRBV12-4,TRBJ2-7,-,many,TGTGCCAGCAGTTTGGACCAGGCGCACTACGAGCAGTACTTC,CASSLDQAHYEQYF
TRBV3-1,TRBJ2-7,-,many,TGTGCCAGCGGTCTAGCTCGTGGCGAGCAGTACTTC,CASGLARGEQYF
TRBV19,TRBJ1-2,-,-,TGTGCCAGTAGTATACCTACAGGGATTAACTATGGCTACACCTTC,CASSIPTGINYGYTF
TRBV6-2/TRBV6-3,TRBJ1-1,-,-,TGTGCCAGCAGTTTACACGGGGGCATGAACACTGAAGCTTTCTTT,CASSLHGGMNTEAFF
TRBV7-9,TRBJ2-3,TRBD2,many,TGTGCCAGCAGCCCCCCGGCGGGGGGGCGAAGCACAGATACGCAGTATTTT,CASSPPAGGRSTDTQYF
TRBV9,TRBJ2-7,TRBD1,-,TGTGCCAGCAGCGTAGTGGGGACAGAAGCCTACGAGCAGTACTTC,CASSVVGTEAYEQYF
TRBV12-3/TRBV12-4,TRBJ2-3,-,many,TGTGCCAGCAGTCTACCACGATCGGATACGCAGTATTTT,CASSLPRSDTQYF
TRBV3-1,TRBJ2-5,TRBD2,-,TGTGCCAGCGGCCAAGGGTGGGTAGCGGGAGGAGGAGAGACCCAGTACTTC,CASGQGWVAGGGETQYF
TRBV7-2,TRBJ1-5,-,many,TGTGCCAGCAGCTTAATGGATAGCAATCAGCCCCAGCATTTT,CASSLMDSNQPQHF
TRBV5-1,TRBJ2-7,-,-,TGCGCCAGCAGCTTGGACAGGATGACCTACGAGCAGTACTTC,CASSLDRMTYEQYF
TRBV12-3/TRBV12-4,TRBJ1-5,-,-,TGTGCCAGCAGTTTAGCAGGGTGGGGCAATCAGCCCCAGCATTTT,CASSLAGWGNQPQHF
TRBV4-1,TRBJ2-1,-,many,TGCGCCAGCAGCCAAGTCCTGGGTGAGCAGTTCTTC,CASSQVLGEQFF
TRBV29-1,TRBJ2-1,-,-,TGCAGCGTTGGGGACCCCCGGTATGGGCAGTTCTTC,CSVGDPRYGQFF
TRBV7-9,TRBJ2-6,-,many,TGTGCCAGCAGCTCCAACCGATTCACAGACTCTGGGGCCAACGTCCTGACTTTC,CASSSNRFTDSGANVLTF
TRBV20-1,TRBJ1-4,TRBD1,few,TGCAGTGCTATGGACAGGGGCCTTGCAACTAATGAAAAACTGTTTTTT,CSAMDRGLATNEKLFF
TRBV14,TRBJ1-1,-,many,TGTGCCAGCAGCCAAGACGTGAGTGGCCTGGGCACTGAAGCTTTCTTT,CASSQDVSGLGTEAFF
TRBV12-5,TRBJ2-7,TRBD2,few,TGTGCTAGTGGCCCCGTTAGCGGGGGGGCCTACGAGCAGTACTTC,CASGPVSGGAYEQYF
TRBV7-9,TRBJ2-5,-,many,TGTGCCAGCAGCCATACAGAATCGAAAGAGACCCAGTACTTC,CASSHTESKETQYF
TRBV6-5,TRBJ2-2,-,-,TGTGCCAGCAGTTACGGGTCAGGGGCGAACACCGGGGAGCTGTTTTTT,CASSYGSGANTGELFF
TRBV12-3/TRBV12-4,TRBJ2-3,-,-,TGTGCCAGCAGTTTAGCGCGGCAGAGCACAGATACGCAGTATTTT,CASSLARQSTDTQYF
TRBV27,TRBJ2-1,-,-,TGTGCCAGCAGTTTATCGATAAGTACCAATGAGCAGTTCTTC,CASSLSISTNEQFF
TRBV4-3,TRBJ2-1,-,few,TGCGCCAGCAGCCAAGATCTGGCGTACAATGAGCAGTTCTTC,CASSQDLAYNEQFF
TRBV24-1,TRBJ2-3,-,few,TGTGCCACCAGTGGAGGTACAGATACGCAGTATTTT,CATSGGTDTQYF
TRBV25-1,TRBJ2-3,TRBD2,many,TGTGCCAGCAGTGAAATTCTTAGCGGGAGCACAGATACGCAGTATTTT,CASSEILSGSTDTQYF
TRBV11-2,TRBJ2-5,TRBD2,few,TGTGCCAGCAGCACCTGGACTAGCGGGTCTCAGCAGACCCAGTACTTC,CASSTWTSGSQQTQYF
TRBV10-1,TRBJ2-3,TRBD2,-,TGCGCCAGCGCTAAGGGACTAACTGATGGAGATACGCAGTATTTT,CASAKGLTDGDTQYF
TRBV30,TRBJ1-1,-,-,TGTGCCTGGAGTGTACTAGGGGCTGGGAGCACTGAAGCTTTCTTT,CAWSVLGAGSTEAFF
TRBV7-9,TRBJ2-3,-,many,TGTGCCAGCACCTCGGAGGGGTATAGCACAGATACGCAGTATTTT,CASTSEGYSTDTQYF
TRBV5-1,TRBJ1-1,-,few,TGCGCCAGCAGCTTGTCCGGGGGGCGGGGGACCACTGAAGCTTTCTTT,CASSLSGGRGTTEAFF
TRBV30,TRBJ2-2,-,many,TGTGCCTGGAGTCCGACGTCCCTGAACACCGGGGAGCTGTTTTTT,CAWSPTSLNTGELFF
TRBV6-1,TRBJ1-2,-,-,TGTGCCAGCAGTGACGCGAACTGGATTAACTATGGCTACACCTTC,CASSDANWINYGYTF
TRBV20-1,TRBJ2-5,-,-,TGCAGTGCTAGATGGACAGTTTTCCAAGAGACCCAGTACTTC,CSARWTVFQETQYF
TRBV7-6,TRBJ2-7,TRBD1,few,TGTGCCAGCAGCCCCCCGGACAGGGTGTACGAGCAGTACTTC,CASSPPDRVYEQYF
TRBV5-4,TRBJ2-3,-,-,TGTGCCAGCAGCTTTGGTAGCGGCCTTAGCGCAGATACGCAGTATTTT,CASSFGSGLSADTQYF
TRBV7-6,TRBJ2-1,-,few,TGTGCCAGCAGCTTTAGCAGGTTTGCCGATGAGCAGTTCTTC,CASSFSRFADEQFF
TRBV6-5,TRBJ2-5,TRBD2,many,TGTGCCAGCAGTTACTCTCCCGCGGGGGGGCCTTTTCCAGAGACCCAGTACTTC,CASSYSPAGGPFPETQYF
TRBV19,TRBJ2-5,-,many,TGTGCCAGTAGCTCCGGAACCCGGGGGCAAGAGACCCAGTACTTC,CASSSGTRGQETQYF
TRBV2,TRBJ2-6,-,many,TGTGCCAGCAGTGAAGCATGGGGGCAGGAAAATTCTGGGGCCAACGTCCTGACTTTC,CASSEAWGQENSGANVLTF
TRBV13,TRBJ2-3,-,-,TGTGCCAGCAGCTTTTACCAGGGGCGCACCACAGATACGCAGTATTTT,CASSFYQGRTTDTQYF
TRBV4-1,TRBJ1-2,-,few,TGCGCCAGCAGCCAAGATCGGACAGAACCTAACTATGGCTACACCTTC,CASSQDRTEPNYGYTF
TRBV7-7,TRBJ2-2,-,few,TGTGCCAGCAGCTCCATCCAGACCGGGGAGCTGTTTTTT,CASSSIQTGELFF
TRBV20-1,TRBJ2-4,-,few,TGCAGTGCGAGGTCGACAGCCATACTAGCCAAAAACATTCAGTACTTC,CSARSTAILAKNIQYF
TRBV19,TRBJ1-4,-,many,TGTGCCAGTAGTATAGTCCACATGGATCCTGCAACTAATGAAAAACTGTTTTTT,CASSIVHMDPATNEKLFF
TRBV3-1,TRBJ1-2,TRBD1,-,TGTGCCAGCAGCCAAGTGGACAGGGGAACCTATGGCTACATCTTC,CASSQVDRGTYGYIF
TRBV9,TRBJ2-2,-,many,TGTGCCAGCAGCGTAGGGGAAGTGACGAGAGAGCTGTTTTTT,CASSVGEVTRELFF
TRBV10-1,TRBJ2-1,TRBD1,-,TGCGCCAGCAGTGACCCGCCGGGACAGTCTGATCGAAATGAGCAGTTCTTC,CASSDPPGQSDRNEQFF
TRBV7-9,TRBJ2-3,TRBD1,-,TGTGCCGGCAGCAACGGACAGGGGGCCACAGATACGCAGTATTTT,CAGSNGQGATDTQYF
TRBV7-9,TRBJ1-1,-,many,TGTGCCAGCAGCCCAAGGACAGTCACTGAAGCTTTCTTT,CASSPRTVTEAFF
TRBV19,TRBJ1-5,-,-,TGTGCCAGTAGTACTCGGGCAGGCTATAGCAATCAGCCCCAGCATTTT,CASSTRAGYSNQPQHF
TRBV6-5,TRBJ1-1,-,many,TGTGCCAGCAGTTATTCGGAGAATGAAGCTTTCTTT,CASSYSENEAFF